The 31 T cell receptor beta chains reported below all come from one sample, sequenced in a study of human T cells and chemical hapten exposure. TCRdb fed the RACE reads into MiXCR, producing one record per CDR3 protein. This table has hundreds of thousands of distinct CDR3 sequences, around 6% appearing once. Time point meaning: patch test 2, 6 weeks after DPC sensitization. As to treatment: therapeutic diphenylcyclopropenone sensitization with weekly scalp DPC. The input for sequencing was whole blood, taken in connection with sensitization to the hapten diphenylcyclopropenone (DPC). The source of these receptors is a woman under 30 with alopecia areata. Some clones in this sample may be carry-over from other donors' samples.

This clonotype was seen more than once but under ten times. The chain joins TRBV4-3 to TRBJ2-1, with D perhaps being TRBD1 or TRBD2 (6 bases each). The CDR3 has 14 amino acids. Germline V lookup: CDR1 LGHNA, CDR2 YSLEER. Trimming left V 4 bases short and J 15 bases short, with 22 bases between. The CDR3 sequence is CASSLIDRPGLRFF. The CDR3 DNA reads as TGCGCCAGCAGCCTTATCGACAGGCCGGGACTGCGGTTCTTC.

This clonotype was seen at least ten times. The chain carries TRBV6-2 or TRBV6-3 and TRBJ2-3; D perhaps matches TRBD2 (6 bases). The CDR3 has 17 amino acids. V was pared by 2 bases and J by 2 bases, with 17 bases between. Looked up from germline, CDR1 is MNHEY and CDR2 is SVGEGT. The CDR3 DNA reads TGTGCCAGCAGTTACACCCGAACCGGGGGACTCACAGATACGCAGTATTTT. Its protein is CASSYTRTGGLTDTQYF.

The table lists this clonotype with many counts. CDR3 coding DNA: TGTGCCAGCGGACAGCTCTCTGGAAACACCATATATTTT. Encoded protein: CASGQLSGNTIYF. The chain combines TRBV12-3 or TRBV12-4 with TRBJ1-3; a weak D match, TRBD1 (6 bases). The V end lost 8 bases, the J end lost 0 bases, and 8 bases lay between the germline ends. The CDR3 loop spans 13 amino acids.

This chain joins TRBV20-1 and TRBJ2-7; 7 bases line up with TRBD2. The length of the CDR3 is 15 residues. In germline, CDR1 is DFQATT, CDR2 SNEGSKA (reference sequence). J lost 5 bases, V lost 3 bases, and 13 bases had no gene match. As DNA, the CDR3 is TGCAGTGCTAGTAATATCGGGTTGAGCGGGGACGAGCAGTACTTC. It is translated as CSASNIGLSGDEQYF.

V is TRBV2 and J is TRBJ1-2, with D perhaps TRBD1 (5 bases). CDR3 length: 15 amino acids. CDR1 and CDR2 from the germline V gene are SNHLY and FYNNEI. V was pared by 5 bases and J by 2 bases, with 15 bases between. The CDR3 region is CASSTRTRGNYGYTF. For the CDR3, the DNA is TGTGCCAGCAGTACTCGGACAAGAGGGAACTATGGCTACACCTTC. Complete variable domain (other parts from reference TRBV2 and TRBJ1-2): EPEVTQTPSHQVTQMGQEVILRCVPISNHLYFYWYRQILGQKVEFLVSFYNNEISEKSEIFDDQFSVERPDGSNFTLKIRSTKLEDSAMYFCASSTRTRGNYGYTFGSGTRLTVV.

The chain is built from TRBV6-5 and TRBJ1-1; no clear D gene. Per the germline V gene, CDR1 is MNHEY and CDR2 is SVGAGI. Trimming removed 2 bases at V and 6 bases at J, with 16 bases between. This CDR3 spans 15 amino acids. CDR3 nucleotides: TGTGCCAGCAGTTACCCCGGATCTCCGCGAGCTGAAGCTTTCTTT. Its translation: CASSYPGSPRAEAFF.

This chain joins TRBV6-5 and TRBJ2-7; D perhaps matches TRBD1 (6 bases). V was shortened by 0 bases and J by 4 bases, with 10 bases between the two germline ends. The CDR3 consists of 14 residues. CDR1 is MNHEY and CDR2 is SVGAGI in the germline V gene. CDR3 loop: CASSYSSRGYEQYF. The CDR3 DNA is TGTGCCAGCAGTTACTCGTCCAGGGGTTACGAGCAGTACTTC.

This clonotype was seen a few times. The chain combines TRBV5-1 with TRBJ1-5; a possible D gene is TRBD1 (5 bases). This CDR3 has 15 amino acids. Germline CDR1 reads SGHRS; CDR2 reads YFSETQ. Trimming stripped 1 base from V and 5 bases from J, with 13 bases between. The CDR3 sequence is CASSLWGGDDQPQHF. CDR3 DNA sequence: TGCGCCAGCAGCTTGTGGGGAGGGGACGATCAGCCCCAGCATTTT.

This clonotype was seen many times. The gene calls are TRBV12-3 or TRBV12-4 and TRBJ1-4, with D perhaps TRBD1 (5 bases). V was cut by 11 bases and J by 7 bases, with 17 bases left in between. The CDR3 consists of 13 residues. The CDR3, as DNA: TGTGCCTCGCTGGGGGGGGAGAGTGAAAAACTGTTTTTT. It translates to CASLGGESEKLFF.

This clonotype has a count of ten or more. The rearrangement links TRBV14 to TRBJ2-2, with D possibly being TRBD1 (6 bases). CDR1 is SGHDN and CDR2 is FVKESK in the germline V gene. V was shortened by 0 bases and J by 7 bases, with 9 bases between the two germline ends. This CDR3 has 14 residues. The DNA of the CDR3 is TGTGCCAGCAGCCAAGAGAACAGGGACGGGGAGCTGTTTTTT. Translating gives CASSQENRDGELFF.

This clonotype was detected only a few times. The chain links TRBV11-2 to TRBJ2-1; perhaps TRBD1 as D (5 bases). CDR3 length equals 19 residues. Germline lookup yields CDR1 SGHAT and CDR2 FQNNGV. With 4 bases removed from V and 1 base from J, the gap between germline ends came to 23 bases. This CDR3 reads CASSSKYDPDTYSYNEQFF. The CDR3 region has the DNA TGTGCCAGCAGCTCTAAATACGACCCGGACACCTATTCCTACAATGAGCAGTTCTTC.

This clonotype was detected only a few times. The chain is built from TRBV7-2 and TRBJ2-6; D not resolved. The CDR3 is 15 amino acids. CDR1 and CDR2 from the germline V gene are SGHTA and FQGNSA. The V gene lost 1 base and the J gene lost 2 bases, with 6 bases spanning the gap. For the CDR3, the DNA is TGTGCCAGCAGCTTAGTCAGGACTGGGGCCAACGTCCTGACTTTC. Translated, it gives CASSLVRTGANVLTF.

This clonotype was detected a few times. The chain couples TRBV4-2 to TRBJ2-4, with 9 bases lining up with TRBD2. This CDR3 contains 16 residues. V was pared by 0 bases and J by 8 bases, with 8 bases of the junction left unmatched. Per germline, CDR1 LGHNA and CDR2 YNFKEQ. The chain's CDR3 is CASSQDITGLADIQYF. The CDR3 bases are TGTGCCAGCAGCCAAGATATAACGGGACTAGCTGACATTCAGTACTTC.

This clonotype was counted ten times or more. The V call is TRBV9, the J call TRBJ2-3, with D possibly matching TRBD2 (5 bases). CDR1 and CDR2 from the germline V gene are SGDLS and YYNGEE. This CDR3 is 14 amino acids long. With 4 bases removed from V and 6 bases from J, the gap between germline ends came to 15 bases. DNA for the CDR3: TGTGCCAGCAGCCCCCGGAGGTTAGGGGATACGCAGTATTTT. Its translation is CASSPRRLGDTQYF.

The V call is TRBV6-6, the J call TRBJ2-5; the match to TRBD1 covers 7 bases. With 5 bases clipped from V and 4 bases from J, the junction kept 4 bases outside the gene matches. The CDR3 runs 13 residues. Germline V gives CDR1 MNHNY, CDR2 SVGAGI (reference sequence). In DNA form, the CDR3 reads TGTGCCAGCAGTGCGACAGGGAGAGAGACCCAGTACTTC. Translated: CASSATGRETQYF.

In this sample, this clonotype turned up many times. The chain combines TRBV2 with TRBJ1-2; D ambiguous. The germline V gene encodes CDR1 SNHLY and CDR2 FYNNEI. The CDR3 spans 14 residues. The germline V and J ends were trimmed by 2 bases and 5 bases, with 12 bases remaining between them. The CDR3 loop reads CASSETVHWYGYTF. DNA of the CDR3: TGTGCCAGCAGTGAAACGGTCCATTGGTATGGCTACACCTTC.

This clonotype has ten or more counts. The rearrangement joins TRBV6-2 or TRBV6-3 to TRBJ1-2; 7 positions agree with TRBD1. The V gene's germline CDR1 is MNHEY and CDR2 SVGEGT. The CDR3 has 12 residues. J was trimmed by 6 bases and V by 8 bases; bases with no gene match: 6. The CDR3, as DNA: TGTGCCAGCCGAACAGGGGATCATGGCTACACCTTC. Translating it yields CASRTGDHGYTF.

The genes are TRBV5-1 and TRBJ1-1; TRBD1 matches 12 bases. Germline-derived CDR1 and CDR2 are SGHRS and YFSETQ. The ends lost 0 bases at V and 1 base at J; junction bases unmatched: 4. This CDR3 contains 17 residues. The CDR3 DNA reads TGCGCCAGCAGCTTGGACGGGACAGGGGGCGAGAACACTGAAGCTTTCTTT. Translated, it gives CASSLDGTGGENTEAFF.

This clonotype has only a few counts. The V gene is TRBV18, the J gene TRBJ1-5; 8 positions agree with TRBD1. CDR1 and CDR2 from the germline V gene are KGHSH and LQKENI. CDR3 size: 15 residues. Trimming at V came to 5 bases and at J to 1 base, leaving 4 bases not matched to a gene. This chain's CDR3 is CASSDQGASNQPQHF. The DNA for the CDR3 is TGTGCCAGCTCAGATCAGGGGGCGAGCAATCAGCCCCAGCATTTT.

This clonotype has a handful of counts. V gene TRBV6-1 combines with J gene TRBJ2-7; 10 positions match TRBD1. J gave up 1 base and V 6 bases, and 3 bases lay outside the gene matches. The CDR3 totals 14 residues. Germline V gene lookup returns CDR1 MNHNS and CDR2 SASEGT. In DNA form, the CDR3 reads TGTGCCAGCAGCGGGACAGGGGTTTCCTACGAGCAGTACTTC. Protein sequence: CASSGTGVSYEQYF.

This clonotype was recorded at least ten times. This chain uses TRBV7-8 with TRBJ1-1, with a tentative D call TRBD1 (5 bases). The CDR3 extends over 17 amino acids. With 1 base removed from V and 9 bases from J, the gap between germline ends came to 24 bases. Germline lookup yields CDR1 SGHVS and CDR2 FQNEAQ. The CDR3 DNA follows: TGTGCCAGCAGCTTAGTGGGGACCCGGGAGTCGAGGAAAAAAGCTTTCTTT. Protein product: CASSLVGTRESRKKAFF.

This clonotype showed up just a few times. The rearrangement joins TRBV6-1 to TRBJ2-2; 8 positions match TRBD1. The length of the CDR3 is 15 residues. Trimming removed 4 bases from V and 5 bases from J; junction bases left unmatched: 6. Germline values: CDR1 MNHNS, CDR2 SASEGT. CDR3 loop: CASSGWTGWTGELFF. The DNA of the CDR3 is TGTGCCAGCAGTGGGTGGACAGGGTGGACCGGGGAGCTGTTTTTT.

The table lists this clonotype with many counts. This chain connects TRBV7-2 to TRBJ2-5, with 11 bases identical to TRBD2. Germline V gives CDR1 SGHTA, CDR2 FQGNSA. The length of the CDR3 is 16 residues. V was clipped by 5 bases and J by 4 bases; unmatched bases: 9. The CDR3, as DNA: TGTGCCAGCAGCAATAGCGGGGGGGCTGCCCGAGAGACCCAGTACTTC. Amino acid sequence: CASSNSGGAARETQYF.

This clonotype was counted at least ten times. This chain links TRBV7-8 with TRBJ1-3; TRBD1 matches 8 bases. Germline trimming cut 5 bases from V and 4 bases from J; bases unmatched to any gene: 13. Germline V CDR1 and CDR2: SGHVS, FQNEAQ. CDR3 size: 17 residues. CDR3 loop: CASSPVSGRGRGNTIYF. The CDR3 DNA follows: TGTGCCAGCAGCCCCGTTTCGGGCAGGGGGCGAGGAAACACCATATATTTT.

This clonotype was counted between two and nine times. The CDR3 spells CASTTQKEDYGYTF. CDR3 nucleotide sequence: TGTGCCAGCACCACCCAAAAGGAGGACTATGGCTACACCTTC. The J gene is TRBJ1-2, the V gene TRBV6-5; no definite D call. Trimming removed 7 bases from V and 3 bases from J, with 15 bases in between. CDR1 is MNHEY and CDR2 is SVGAGI in the germline V gene. The length of the CDR3 is 14 residues.

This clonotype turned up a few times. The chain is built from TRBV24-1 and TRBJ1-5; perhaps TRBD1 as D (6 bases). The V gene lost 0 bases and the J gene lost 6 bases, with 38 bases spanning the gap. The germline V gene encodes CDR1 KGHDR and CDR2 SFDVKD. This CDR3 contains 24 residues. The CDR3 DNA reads TGTGCCACCAGTGATTTGCAGTGGAAAGTGGGGTTATCAGGGGACGGGAATCCTTCTCAGCCCCAGCATTTT. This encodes CATSDLQWKVGLSGDGNPSQPQHF.

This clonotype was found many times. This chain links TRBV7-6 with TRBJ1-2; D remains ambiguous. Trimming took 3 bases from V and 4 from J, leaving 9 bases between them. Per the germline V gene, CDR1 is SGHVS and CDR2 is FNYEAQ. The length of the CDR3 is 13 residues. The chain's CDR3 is CASSFSSGYGYTF. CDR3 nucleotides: TGTGCCAGCAGCTTTAGCTCCGGCTATGGCTACACCTTC.

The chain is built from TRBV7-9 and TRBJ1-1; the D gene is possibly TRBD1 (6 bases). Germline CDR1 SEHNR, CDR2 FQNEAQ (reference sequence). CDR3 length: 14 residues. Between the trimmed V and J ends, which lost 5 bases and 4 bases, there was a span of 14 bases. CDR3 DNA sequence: TGTGCCAGCAGCCGACAACAAGGGGGCACTGAAGCTTTCTTT. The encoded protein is CASSRQQGGTEAFF. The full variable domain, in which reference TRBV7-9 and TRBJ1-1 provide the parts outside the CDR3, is DTGVSQNPRHKITKRGQNVTFRCDPISEHNRLYWYRQTLGQGPEFLTYFQNEAQLEKSRLLSDRFSAERPKGSFSTLEIQRTEQGDSAMYLCASSRQQGGTEAFFGQGTRLTVV.

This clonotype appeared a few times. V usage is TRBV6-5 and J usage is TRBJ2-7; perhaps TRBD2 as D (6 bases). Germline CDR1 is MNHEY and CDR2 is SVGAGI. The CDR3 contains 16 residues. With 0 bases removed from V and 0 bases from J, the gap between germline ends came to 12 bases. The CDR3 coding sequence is TGTGCCAGCAGTTACTCGATGGGGGGTAGCTCCTACGAGCAGTACTTC. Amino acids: CASSYSMGGSSYEQYF.

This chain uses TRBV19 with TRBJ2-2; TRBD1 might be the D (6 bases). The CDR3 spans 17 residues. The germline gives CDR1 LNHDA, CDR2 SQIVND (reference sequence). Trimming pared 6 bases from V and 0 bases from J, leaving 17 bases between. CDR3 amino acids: CASRRNSGDTNTGELFF. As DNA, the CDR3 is TGTGCCAGTAGACGAAATTCAGGGGATACGAACACCGGGGAGCTGTTTTTT.

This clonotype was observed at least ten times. The CDR3 DNA reads as TGCAGCGTTGCCAGGAACACTGAAGCTTTCTTT. Translated: CSVARNTEAFF. The rearrangement joins TRBV29-1 to TRBJ1-1; no clear D gene. CDR1 and CDR2 (germline): SQVTM, ANQGSEA. This CDR3 has 11 amino acids. Deletions cut 4 bases from V and 1 base from J, with 4 bases between.